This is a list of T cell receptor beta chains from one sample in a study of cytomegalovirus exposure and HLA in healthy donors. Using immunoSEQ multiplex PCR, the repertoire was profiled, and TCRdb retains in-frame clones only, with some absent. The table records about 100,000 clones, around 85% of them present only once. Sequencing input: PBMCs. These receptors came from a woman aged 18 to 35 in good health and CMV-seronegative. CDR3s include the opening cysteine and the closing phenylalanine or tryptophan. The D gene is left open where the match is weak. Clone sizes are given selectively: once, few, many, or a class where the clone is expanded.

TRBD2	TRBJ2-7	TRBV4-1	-	CASSQETSGGGAYYEQYF	TGCGCCAGCAGCCAAGAAACCTCTGGCGGGGGGGCCTACTACGAGCAGTACTTC
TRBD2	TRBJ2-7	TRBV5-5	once	CASSEGTSDSYEQYF	TGTGCCAGCAGCGAGGGGACTAGTGACTCCTACGAGCAGTACTTC
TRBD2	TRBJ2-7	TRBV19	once	CASSRRGAPYEQYF	TGTGCCAGTAGTAGGCGGGGGGCACCCTACGAGCAGTACTTC
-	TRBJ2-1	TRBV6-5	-	CASGTGKGNEQFF	TGTGCCAGCGGTACAGGGAAAGGTAATGAGCAGTTCTTC
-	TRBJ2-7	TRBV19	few	CASSIGTGREQYF	TGTGCCAGTAGTATAGGAACAGGACGGGAGCAGTACTTC
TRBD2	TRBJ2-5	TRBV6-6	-	CASSGLAGGQETQYF	TGTGCCAGCAGTGGGCTGGCGGGGGGTCAAGAGACCCAGTACTTC
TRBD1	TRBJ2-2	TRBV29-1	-	CSVVRQGARWDTGELFF	TGCAGCGTTGTAAGACAGGGGGCGAGGTGGGACACCGGGGAGCTGTTTTTT
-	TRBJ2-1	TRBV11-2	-	CAVPGYNEQFF	TGTGCCGTCCCGGGTTACAATGAGCAGTTCTTC
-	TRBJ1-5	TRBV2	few	CASRGLGGGNQPQHF	TGTGCCAGCAGAGGCTTGGGGGGAGGCAATCAGCCCCAGCATTTT
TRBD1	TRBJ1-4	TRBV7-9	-	CASSLTGGPEKLFF	TGTGCCAGCAGCTTGACAGGGGGACCTGAAAAACTGTTTTTT
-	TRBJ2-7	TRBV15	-	CATSTPGQTHYFYEQYF	TGTGCCACCAGCACACCCGGACAGACTCACTATTTCTACGAGCAGTACTTC
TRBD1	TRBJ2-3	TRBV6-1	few	CASSDLQGADTQYF	TGTGCCAGCAGTGACCTACAGGGGGCGGATACGCAGTATTTT
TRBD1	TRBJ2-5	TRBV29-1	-	CSVLTGAISNFRTQYF	TGCAGCGTTTTGACAGGGGCGATATCGAACTTTAGGACCCAGTACTTC
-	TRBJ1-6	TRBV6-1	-	CASIGGLNSPLHF	TGTGCCAGCATCGGAGGTTTGAATTCACCCCTCCACTTT
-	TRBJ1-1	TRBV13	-	CASSLAGIGGGTEAFF	TGTGCCAGCAGCTTGGCGGGGATCGGTGGCGGCACTGAAGCTTTCTTT
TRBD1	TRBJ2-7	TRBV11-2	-	CASSLGTGLTYEQYF	TGTGCCAGCAGCCTTGGGACAGGGCTTACCTACGAGCAGTACTTC
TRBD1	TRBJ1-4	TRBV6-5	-	CASSYGFGQGEKLFF	TGTGCCAGCAGTTACGGGTTTGGACAGGGTGAAAAACTGTTTTTT